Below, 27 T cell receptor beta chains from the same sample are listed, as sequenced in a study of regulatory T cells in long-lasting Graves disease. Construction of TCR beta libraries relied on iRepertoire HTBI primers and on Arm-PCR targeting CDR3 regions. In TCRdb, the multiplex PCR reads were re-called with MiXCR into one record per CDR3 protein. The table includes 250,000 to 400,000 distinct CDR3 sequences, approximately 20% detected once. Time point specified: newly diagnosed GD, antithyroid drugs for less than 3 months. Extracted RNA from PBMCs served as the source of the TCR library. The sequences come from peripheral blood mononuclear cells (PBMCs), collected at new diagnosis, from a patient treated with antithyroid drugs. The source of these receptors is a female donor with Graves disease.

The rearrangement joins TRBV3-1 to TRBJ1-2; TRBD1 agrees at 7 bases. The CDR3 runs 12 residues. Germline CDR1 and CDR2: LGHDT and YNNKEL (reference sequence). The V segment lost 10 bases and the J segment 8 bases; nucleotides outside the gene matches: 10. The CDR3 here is CATKTGREGYTF. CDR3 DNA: TGTGCCACGAAGACAGGGCGGGAAGGCTACACCTTC. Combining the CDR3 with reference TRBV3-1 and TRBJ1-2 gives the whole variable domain DTAVSQTPKYLVTQMGNDKSIKCEQNLGHDTMYWYKQDSKKFLKIMFSYNNKELIINETVPNRFSPKSPDKAHLNLHINSLELGDSAVYFCATKTGREGYTFGSGTRLTVV.

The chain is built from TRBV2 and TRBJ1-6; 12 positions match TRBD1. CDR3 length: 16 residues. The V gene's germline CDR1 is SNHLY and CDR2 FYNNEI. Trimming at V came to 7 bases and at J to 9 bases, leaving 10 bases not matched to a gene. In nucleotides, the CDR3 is TGTGCCAGCACCTTGCTGGGACAGGGGGCAGGTTCACCCCTCCACTTT. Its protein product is CASTLLGQGAGSPLHF.

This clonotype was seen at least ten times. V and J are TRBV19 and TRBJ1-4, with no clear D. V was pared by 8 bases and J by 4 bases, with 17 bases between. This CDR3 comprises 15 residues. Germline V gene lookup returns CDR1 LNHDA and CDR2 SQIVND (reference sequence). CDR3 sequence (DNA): TGTGCCAGTGGCCCTCGACATCAGCTTAATGAAAAACTGTTTTTT. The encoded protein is CASGPRHQLNEKLFF.

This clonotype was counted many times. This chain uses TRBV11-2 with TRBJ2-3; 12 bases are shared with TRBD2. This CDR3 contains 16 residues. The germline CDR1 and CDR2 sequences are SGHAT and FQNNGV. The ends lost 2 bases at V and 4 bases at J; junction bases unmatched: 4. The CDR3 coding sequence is TGTGCCAGCAGCTTACGACTAGCGGGAGATGCAGATACGCAGTATTTT. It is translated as CASSLRLAGDADTQYF.

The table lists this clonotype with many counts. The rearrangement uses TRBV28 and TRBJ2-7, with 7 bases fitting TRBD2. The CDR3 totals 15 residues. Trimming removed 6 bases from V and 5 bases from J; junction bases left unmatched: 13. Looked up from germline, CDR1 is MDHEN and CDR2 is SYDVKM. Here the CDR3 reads CASRALGGRGDEQYF. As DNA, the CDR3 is TGTGCCAGCAGGGCCCTCGGGGGGAGAGGGGACGAGCAGTACTTC.

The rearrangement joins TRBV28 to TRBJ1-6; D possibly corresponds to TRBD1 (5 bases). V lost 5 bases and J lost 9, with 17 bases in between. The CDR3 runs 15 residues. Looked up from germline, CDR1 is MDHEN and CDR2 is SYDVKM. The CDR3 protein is CASSLAGGISSPLHF. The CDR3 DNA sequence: TGTGCCAGCAGTCTTGCGGGGGGTATTAGTTCACCCCTCCACTTT.

The CDR3 reads CSVPENTDTQYF. The CDR3 DNA follows: TGCAGTGTCCCAGAAAACACAGATACGCAGTATTTT. The chain recombines TRBV20-1 with TRBJ2-3; unclear D gene. The V end lost 7 bases, the J end lost 2 bases, and 10 bases lay between the germline ends. CDR1 DFQATT and CDR2 SNEGSKA come from the germline V gene (reference sequence). The CDR3 has 12 amino acids.

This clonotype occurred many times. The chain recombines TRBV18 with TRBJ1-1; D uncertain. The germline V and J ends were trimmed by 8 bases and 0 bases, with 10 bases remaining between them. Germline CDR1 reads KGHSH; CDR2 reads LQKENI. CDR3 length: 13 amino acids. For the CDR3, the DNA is TGTGCCAGCAGCTCCACACTGAACACTGAAGCTTTCTTT. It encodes CASSSTLNTEAFF.

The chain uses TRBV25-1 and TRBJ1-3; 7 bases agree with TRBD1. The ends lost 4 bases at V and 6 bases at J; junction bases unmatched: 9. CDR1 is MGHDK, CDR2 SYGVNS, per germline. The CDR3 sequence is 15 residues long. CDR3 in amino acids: CASSGGQILLNTIYF. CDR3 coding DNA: TGTGCCAGCAGTGGGGGACAGATCCTACTAAACACCATATATTTT. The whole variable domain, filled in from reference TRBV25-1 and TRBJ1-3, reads EADIYQTPRYLVIGTGKKITLECSQTMGHDKMYWYQQDPGMELHLIHYSYGVNSTEKGDLSSESTVSRIRTEHFPLTLESARPSHTSQYLCASSGGQILLNTIYFGEGSWLTVV.

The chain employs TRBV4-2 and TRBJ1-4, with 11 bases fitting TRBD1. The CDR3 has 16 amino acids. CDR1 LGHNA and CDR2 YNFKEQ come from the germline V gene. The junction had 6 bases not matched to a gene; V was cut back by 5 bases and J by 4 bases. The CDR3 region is CASSLAGTGGNEKLFF. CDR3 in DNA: TGTGCCAGCAGCTTGGCTGGGACAGGGGGTAATGAAAAACTGTTTTTT.

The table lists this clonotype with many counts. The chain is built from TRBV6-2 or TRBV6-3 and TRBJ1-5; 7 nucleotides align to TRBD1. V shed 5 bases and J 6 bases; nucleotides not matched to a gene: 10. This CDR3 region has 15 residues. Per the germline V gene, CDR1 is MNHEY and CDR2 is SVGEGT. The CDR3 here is CASSKTQGGVQPQHF. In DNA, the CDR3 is TGTGCCAGCAGTAAAACCCAGGGGGGAGTTCAGCCCCAGCATTTT.

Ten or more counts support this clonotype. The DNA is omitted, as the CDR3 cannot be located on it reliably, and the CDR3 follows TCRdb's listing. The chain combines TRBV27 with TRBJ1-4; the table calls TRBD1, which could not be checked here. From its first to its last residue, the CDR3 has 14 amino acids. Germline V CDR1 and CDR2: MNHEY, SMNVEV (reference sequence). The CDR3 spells CATRGPGWTKNCFF.

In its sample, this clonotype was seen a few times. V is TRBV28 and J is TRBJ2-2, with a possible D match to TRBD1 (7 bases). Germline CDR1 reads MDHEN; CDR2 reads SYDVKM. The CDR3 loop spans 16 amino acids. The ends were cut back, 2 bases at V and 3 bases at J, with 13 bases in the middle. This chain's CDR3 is CASSLGGGGDTGELFF. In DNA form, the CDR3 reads TGTGCCAGCAGTTTAGGAGGGGGCGGCGACACCGGGGAGCTGTTTTTT.

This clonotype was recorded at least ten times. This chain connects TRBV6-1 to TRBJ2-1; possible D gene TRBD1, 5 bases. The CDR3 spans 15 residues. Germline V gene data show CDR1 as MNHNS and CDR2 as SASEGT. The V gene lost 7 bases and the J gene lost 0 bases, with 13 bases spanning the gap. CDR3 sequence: CASTNRLSSYNEQFF. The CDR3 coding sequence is TGTGCCAGCACTAACAGGTTGAGCTCCTACAATGAGCAGTTCTTC.

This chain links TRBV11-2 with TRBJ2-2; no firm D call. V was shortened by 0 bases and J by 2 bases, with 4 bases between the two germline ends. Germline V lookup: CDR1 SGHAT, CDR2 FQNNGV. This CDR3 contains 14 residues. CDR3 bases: TGTGCCAGCAGCTTAGATCGAAACACCGGGGAGCTGTTTTTT. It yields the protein CASSLDRNTGELFF.

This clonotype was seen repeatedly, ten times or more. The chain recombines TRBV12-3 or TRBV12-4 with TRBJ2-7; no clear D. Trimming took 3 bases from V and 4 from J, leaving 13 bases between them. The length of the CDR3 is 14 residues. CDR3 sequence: CASSLAQMGYEQYF. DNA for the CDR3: TGTGCCAGCAGTTTGGCGCAGATGGGGTACGAGCAGTACTTC.

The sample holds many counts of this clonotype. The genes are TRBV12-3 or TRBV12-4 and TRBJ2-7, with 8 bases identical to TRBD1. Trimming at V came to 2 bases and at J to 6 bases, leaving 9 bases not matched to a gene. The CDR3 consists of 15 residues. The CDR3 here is CASSLLAGGWGEQYF. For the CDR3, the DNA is TGTGCCAGCAGTTTATTGGCAGGGGGCTGGGGCGAGCAGTACTTC.

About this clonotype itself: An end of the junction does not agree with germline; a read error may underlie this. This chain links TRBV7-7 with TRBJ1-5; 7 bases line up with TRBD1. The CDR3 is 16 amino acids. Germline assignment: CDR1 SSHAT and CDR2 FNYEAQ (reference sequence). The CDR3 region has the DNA TGTGCTAGCAGATTGACAGGGAAGACAGTTCGTCAGCCCCAGCATTTT. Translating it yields CASRLTGKTVRQPQHF.

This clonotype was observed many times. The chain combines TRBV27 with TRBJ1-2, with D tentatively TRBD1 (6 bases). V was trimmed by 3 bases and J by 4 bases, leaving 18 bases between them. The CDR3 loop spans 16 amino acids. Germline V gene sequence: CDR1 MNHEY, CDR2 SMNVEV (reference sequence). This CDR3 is CASSFDPNQGFYGYTF. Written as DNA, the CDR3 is TGTGCCAGCAGTTTTGACCCAAACCAGGGGTTCTATGGCTACACCTTC.

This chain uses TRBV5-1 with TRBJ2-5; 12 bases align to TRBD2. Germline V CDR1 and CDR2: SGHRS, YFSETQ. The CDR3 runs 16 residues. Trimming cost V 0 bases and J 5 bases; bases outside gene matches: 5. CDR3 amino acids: CASSLVLAGGLETQYF. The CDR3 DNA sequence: TGCGCCAGCAGCTTGGTTCTAGCGGGAGGGCTGGAGACCCAGTACTTC.

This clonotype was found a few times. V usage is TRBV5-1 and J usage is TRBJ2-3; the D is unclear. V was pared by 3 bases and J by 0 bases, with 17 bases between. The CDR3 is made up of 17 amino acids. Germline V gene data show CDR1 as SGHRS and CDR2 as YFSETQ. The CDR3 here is CASSYPRTGPSTDTQYF. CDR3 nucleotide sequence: TGCGCCAGCAGCTATCCCCGTACTGGGCCTAGCACAGATACGCAGTATTTT.

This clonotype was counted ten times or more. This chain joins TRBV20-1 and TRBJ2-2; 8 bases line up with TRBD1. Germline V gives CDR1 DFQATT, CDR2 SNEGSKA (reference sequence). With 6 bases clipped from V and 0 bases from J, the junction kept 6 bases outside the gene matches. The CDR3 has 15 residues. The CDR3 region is CSAQKTGANTGELFF. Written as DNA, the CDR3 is TGCAGTGCACAAAAGACAGGGGCGAACACCGGGGAGCTGTTTTTT.

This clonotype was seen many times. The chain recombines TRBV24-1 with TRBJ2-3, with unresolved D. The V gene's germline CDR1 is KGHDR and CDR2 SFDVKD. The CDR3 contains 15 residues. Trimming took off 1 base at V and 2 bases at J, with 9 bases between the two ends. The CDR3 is CATSDFKESTDTQYF. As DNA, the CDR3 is TGTGCCACCAGTGATTTTAAGGAGTCCACAGATACGCAGTATTTT.

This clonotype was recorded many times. The CDR3 DNA sequence: TGCAGTGCTAGACGAGCGGGCACTAGCACAGATACGCAGTATTTT. The encoded protein is CSARRAGTSTDTQYF. This chain uses TRBV20-1 with TRBJ2-3, with D perhaps matching TRBD2 (6 bases). CDR3 size: 15 residues. V was cut by 2 bases and J by 0 bases, with 12 bases left in between. Germline CDR1 reads DFQATT; CDR2 reads SNEGSKA (reference sequence).

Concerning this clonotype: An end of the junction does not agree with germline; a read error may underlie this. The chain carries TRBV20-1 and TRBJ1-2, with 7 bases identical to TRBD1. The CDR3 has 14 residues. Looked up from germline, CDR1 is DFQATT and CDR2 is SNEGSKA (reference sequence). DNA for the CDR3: TGCAGTACTAGAGATTATACAGGGGTTTATGGCTACACCTTC. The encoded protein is CSTRDYTGVYGYTF.

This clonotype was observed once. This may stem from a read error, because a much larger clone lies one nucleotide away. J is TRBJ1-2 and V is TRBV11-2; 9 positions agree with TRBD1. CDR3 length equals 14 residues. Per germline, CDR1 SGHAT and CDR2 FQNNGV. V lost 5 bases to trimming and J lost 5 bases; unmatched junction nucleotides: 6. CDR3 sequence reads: CASSLTGGPYGYTF. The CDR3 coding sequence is TGTGCCAGCAGCCTGACAGGGGGGCCTTATGGCTACACCTTC.

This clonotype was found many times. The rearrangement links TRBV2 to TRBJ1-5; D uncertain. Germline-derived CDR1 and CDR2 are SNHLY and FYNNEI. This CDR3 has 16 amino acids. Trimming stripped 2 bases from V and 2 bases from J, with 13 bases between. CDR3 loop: CASSELRSVGNQPQHF. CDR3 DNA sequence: TGTGCCAGCAGTGAACTTCGGTCAGTGGGCAATCAGCCCCAGCATTTT.